These 10 T cell receptor beta chains were all obtained from the same sample, sequenced in a study of long-term antiretroviral therapy in people with HIV. The libraries were made with immunoSEQ v3.0 at survey level. Profiling relied on immunoSEQ multiplex PCR, and the TCRdb table lists in-frame clones only, not all of them. The data contain tens of thousands of clones, about 85% of them singletons. This specimen was unsorted PBMCs, taken approximately 2.7 years before starting antiretroviral therapy. The receptors derive from a woman under 40 with HIV.

The chain uses TRBV9 and TRBJ2-3; a weak D match, TRBD2 (6 bases). CDR3 size: 20 residues. In germline, CDR1 is SGDLS, CDR2 YYNGEE. The V and J ends lost 1 base and 0 bases respectively, with 24 bases between them. CDR3 loop: CASSVPHIGTDYHSTDTQYF. The CDR3 DNA is TGTGCCAGCAGCGTACCGCATATAGGGACGGACTATCATAGCACAGATACGCAGTATTTT.

The chain employs TRBV9 and TRBJ1-6, with D hard to call. CDR3 length: 16 residues. With 4 bases removed from V and 0 bases from J, the gap between germline ends came to 11 bases. Germline V CDR1 and CDR2: SGDLS, YYNGEE. The CDR3 DNA sequence: TGTGCCAGCAGCCAGGACCACCGCTCCTATAATTCACCCCTCCACTTT. Its translation: CASSQDHRSYNSPLHF.

V is TRBV5-1 and J is TRBJ2-2; D remains ambiguous. CDR1 is SGHRS and CDR2 is YFSETQ in the germline V gene. Trimming removed 2 bases from V and 2 bases from J, with 1 base in between. This CDR3 spans 12 amino acids. The CDR3 sequence is CASSFNTGELFF. DNA for the CDR3: TGCGCCAGCAGCTTTAACACCGGGGAGCTGTTTTTT.

The chain recombines TRBV5-6 with TRBJ1-1; D remains ambiguous. The CDR3 has 12 residues. The ends were cut back, 4 bases at V and 5 bases at J, with 9 bases in the middle. Germline CDR1 SGHDT, CDR2 YYEEEE. The CDR3 reads CASSNPGTEAFF. The CDR3 coding sequence is TGTGCCAGCAGCAACCCGGGGACTGAAGCTTTCTTT.

The chain employs TRBV9 and TRBJ2-6; D remains ambiguous. CDR3 length equals 14 residues. From germline, CDR1 is SGDLS and CDR2 YYNGEE. V was shortened by 4 bases and J by 0 bases, with 5 bases between the two germline ends. The CDR3 coding sequence is TGTGCCAGCAGCTCCCTCTCTGGGGCCAACGTCCTGACTTTC. Amino acid sequence: CASSSLSGANVLTF.

The rearrangement links TRBV6-5 to TRBJ1-1; D gene ambiguous. This CDR3 is 14 amino acids long. Germline V lookup: CDR1 MNHEY, CDR2 SVGAGI. V was pared by 6 bases and J by 0 bases, with 11 bases between. CDR3 sequence (DNA): TGTGCCAGCAGCCGTCGCACCATGAACACTGAAGCTTTCTTT. Protein sequence: CASSRRTMNTEAFF.

This clone was detected once. The chain employs TRBV10-3 and TRBJ2-6, with D tentatively TRBD1 or TRBD2 (5 bases each). The CDR3 covers 15 residues. V lost 5 bases to trimming and J lost 0 bases, with 8 bases between them. The V gene's germline CDR1 is ENHRY and CDR2 SYGVKD. CDR3 DNA sequence: TGTGCCATCAGTAGGGACCCCTCTGGGGCCAACGTCCTGACTTTC. Protein product: CAISRDPSGANVLTF.

This clone has just a few counts. This chain connects TRBV6-1 to TRBJ1-2, with D maybe TRBD1 (5 bases). Trimming took off 5 bases at V and 7 bases at J, with 20 bases between the two ends. Germline V gene lookup returns CDR1 MNHNS and CDR2 SASEGT. CDR3 size: 15 residues. The CDR3 DNA reads TGTGCCAGCAGTTTCCAGGGCAGGGAGGTTTTTGGCTACACCTTC. Protein product: CASSFQGREVFGYTF.

This rearrangement joins TRBV5-8 to TRBJ2-7, with 8 bases identical to TRBD1. Germline assignment: CDR1 SGHTS and CDR2 YDEGEE. The J segment lost 3 bases and the V segment lost 3 bases, leaving 5 bases of the junction unmatched. The CDR3 is 14 amino acids. This CDR3 is CASSWGTGNYEQYV. Here the CDR3 DNA reads TGTGCCAGCAGCTGGGGGACAGGTAACTACGAGCAGTACGTC.

This clone was seen a few times. This chain connects TRBV7-2 to TRBJ1-6; D uncertain. The CDR3 loop spans 15 amino acids. The germline gives CDR1 SGHTA, CDR2 FQGNSA. Trimming left V 8 bases short and J 8 bases short, with 19 bases between. The CDR3 DNA follows: TGTGCCAGCTCCCCCGACTCATCCAGGTATTCACCCCTCCACTTT. Amino acid sequence: CASSPDSSRYSPLHF. Based on the CDR3 plus reference TRBV7-2 and TRBJ1-6, the full variable domain is GAGVSQSPSNKVTEKGKDVELRCDPISGHTALYWYRQSLGQGLEFLIYFQGNSAPDKSGLPSDRFSAERTGGSVSTLTIQRTQQEDSAVYLCASSPDSSRYSPLHFGNGTRLTVT.